This is a list of T cell receptor beta chains from one sample in a study of regulatory T cells in long-lasting Graves disease. TCRdb reprocessed the multiplex PCR reads via MiXCR and lists one record per CDR3 protein. The table includes 420,000 or so distinct CDR3 sequences, about 17% detected once. A further study also used this sample, focusing on T cells in Graves' hyperthyroidism and ophthalmopathy.

This specimen was peripheral blood mononuclear cells (PBMCs), taken at new diagnosis, from a patient treated with antithyroid drugs. The origin of the receptors is a woman younger than 30 with Graves disease. Both conserved end residues are part of each CDR3.

V	J	CDR3
TRBV7-2	TRBJ2-3	CASSQSGGGTSTDTRYF
TRBV5-1	TRBJ2-5	CASSLGQGEIQETQYF
TRBV27	TRBJ2-2	CASSSARTGELFF
TRBV28	TRBJ1-1	CASSLQENTEAFF
TRBV7-2	TRBJ1-2	CASSQRTDHYGYTF
TRBV6-1	TRBJ2-2	CASRPLAKGSGELFF
TRBV19	TRBJ1-5	CASTRGTGLGDNQPQHF
TRBV5-1	TRBJ1-1	CASSLRVGQAKIEAFF
TRBV2	TRBJ2-7	CASNRVSGEQYF
TRBV9	TRBJ2-7	CASSPFFSGRAQTYEQYF
TRBV6-1	TRBJ2-1	CASMPPLGQDSLYNEQFF
TRBV12-3/TRBV12-4	TRBJ1-1	CASNEQGAVTEAFF
TRBV12-3/TRBV12-4	TRBJ2-7	CASSFVRGGEQYF
TRBV28	TRBJ2-7	CASGTWTTAREQYF
TRBV28	TRBJ1-1	CASIGTGFSMNTEAFF
TRBV7-9	TRBJ2-5	CASSFRRGQAVSQSGALDF
TRBV6-2/TRBV6-3	TRBJ2-3	CASRRERGDTQYF
TRBV12-3/TRBV12-4	TRBJ2-5	CASSYSTPQETQYF
TRBV27	TRBJ2-7	CASSPASRGLLYEQYF
TRBV27	TRBJ2-1	CASSSLAGEGGQFF
TRBV7-2	TRBJ1-5	CASSLDPNQPQHF
TRBV12-3/TRBV12-4	TRBJ2-3	CASRHGQNTDTQYF
TRBV28	TRBJ2-7	CASKTSVEQYF
TRBV12-3/TRBV12-4	TRBJ2-7	CASSFVLGEYEQYF
TRBV20-1	TRBJ2-7	CSARGVSYEQYF
TRBV20-1	TRBJ2-5	CSARRPETQYF
TRBV30	TRBJ1-1	CACDRSNTEAFF
TRBV20-1	TRBJ1-5	CSARDLDADQPQHF
TRBV19	TRBJ2-2	CASSITLPTGELFF
TRBV6-5	TRBJ2-1	CASSWVAGLLNEQFF
TRBV7-9	TRBJ2-7	CASSNRTDPYEQYF
TRBV6-1	TRBJ1-2	CASSTWDKPAHGYTF
TRBV28	TRBJ1-6	CASSLSADSPLHF
TRBV4-3	TRBJ2-3	CASSQDSGGPTDTQYF
TRBV29-1	TRBJ2-5	CSVENSQETQYF
TRBV11-3	TRBJ2-3	CASKTGTSGRGIDTQYF
TRBV18	TRBJ2-6	CASSPRQSSGANVLTF
TRBV12-3/TRBV12-4	TRBJ2-3	CASSEYGLAEVSWEDTQYF
TRBV7-8	TRBJ2-2	CAGSRLAGGTGELFF
TRBV20-1	TRBJ2-4	CSARASGGGGAKNIQYF
TRBV10-3	TRBJ2-5	CAISRQEETQYF
TRBV7-9	TRBJ2-3	CASSLAGAGGAGTDTQYF